Listed below are T cell receptor beta chains from one sample, sequenced in a study of immune evolution from preneoplasia to lung adenocarcinoma. Sequencing used immunoSEQ multiplex PCR; TCRdb keeps in-frame clones, though not all of them. This table has under 4,000 clones, 82% appearing once. Material: FFPE invasive lung adenocarcinoma tissue. All receptors come from a person between 70 and 80 years old with invasive lung adenocarcinoma. Each CDR3 is given with its conserved first and last residue. The D gene is left open where the match is weak. Size values are once, few and many counts, or a class for expanded clones, and some rows have none.

clone_size | d_call | j_call | cdr3_length | v_call | cdr3_nt | cdr3_aa
NA | NA | TRBJ2-7 | 13 | TRBV7-3 | TGTGCCAGCAGCTTAACACCCAGCGACGAGCAGTACTTC | CASSLTPSDEQYF
once | NA | TRBJ2-2 | 12 | TRBV18 | TGTGCCAGCTCCCCTTCCTCCGGGGAGCTGTTTTTT | CASSPSSGELFF
NA | NA | TRBJ2-7 | 14 | TRBV29-1 | TGCAGCGTGGGGGGCCTGGGAATGGAATACGAGCAGTACTTC | CSVGGLGMEYEQYF
NA | TRBD2 | TRBJ2-7 | 16 | TRBV5-1 | TGCGCCAGCAGCCCCCAGGGGCCTAGCGGGAGAAGCGAGCAGTACTTC | CASSPQGPSGRSEQYF
NA | TRBD1 | TRBJ2-5 | 14 | TRBV7-9 | TGTGCCAGCAGTCCGACAGGGGGCAAGGAGACCCAGTACTTC | CASSPTGGKETQYF
NA | TRBD1 | TRBJ2-3 | 14 | TRBV5-1 | TGCGCCAGCAGCTTTGGACAGGGGACAGATACGCAGTATTTT | CASSFGQGTDTQYF
NA | TRBD2 | TRBJ2-3 | 14 | TRBV29-1 | TGCAGCGTATTAGCGGGAGCCTTCACAGATACGCAGTATTTT | CSVLAGAFTDTQYF
NA | NA | TRBJ1-2 | 11 | TRBV28 | TGTGCCAGCAAGGCTAACTATGGCTACACCTTC | CASKANYGYTF
NA | NA | TRBJ2-3 | 15 | TRBV9 | TGTGCCAGCAGCGTACGGGGGGCGATGGCAGATACGCAGTATTTT | CASSVRGAMADTQYF
once | TRBD1 | TRBJ1-5 | 15 | TRBV7-8 | TGTGCCAGCAGCTTACAGGGGGGTTCGCAACAGCCCCAGCATTTT | CASSLQGGSQQPQHF
NA | NA | TRBJ2-1 | 11 | TRBV7-3 | TGTGCCAGCGGAAATGGCAATGAGCAGTTCTTC | CASGNGNEQFF
NA | NA | TRBJ1-1 | 13 | TRBV21-1 | TGTGCCAGCAGCAAAGGAGGGGGGGGTGAAGCTTTCTTT | CASSKGGGGEAFF
NA | TRBD1 | TRBJ1-4 | 12 | TRBV7-9 | TGTGCCAGCAGCCGACTCGACAGGGGGCTGTTTTTT | CASSRLDRGLFF